This is a list of T cell receptor beta chains from one sample in a study of beta chain features in type 1 diabetes. Assay used: immunoSEQ multiplex PCR; TCRdb lists only in-frame clones, some missing. The top ten hold about 0.012% of the sample, which has 250,000 to 300,000 clones, 24% seen once. The material sequenced was naive CD4+ T cells from blood. These receptors originate from a woman in her thirties with type 1 diabetes. CDR3s include the opening cysteine and the closing phenylalanine or tryptophan. D genes are given only for firm matches. Rows give clone size only sometimes, using once, few, many, or a class for an expanded clone.

J: TRBJ2-4
V: TRBV7-9
D: .
size: .
DNA: TGTGCCAGCAGCTTAGAAAGCACAGGTCTGGTCAAAAACATTCAGTACTTC
CDR3: CASSLESTGLVKNIQYF

J: TRBJ2-5
V: TRBV29-1
D: .
size: .
DNA: TGCAGCGTGAGGGAATACCAAGAGACCCAGTACTTC
CDR3: CSVREYQETQYF

J: TRBJ2-1
V: TRBV15
D: .
size: .
DNA: TGTGCCACCATGGACTGGGGTTTCTTC
CDR3: CATMDWGFF

J: TRBJ2-5
V: TRBV29-1
D: TRBD2
size: .
DNA: TGCAGCGTTGAAGGGGGAGGGGAGACCCAGTACTTC
CDR3: CSVEGGGETQYF

J: TRBJ1-2
V: TRBV2
D: .
size: few
DNA: TGTGCCAGCACTATCACGGGACAATTCTATGGCTACACCTTC
CDR3: CASTITGQFYGYTF

J: TRBJ1-2
V: TRBV18
D: .
size: .
DNA: TGTGCCAGCTCACCCCCCGCGGATTACTATGGCTACACCTTC
CDR3: CASSPPADYYGYTF

J: TRBJ1-1
V: TRBV29-1
D: .
size: few
DNA: TGCAGCGTTGCAGGGGAGGGGTTCACTGAAGCTTTCTTT
CDR3: CSVAGEGFTEAFF

J: TRBJ2-5
V: TRBV7-3
D: TRBD2
size: .
DNA: TGTGCCAGCAGCGAAAGGGGCGGGAGGGCCTGGGAGACCCAGTACTTC
CDR3: CASSERGGRAWETQYF

J: TRBJ2-1
V: TRBV5-1
D: TRBD1
size: few
DNA: TGCGCCAGCAGTCCACCGGGACAGGGGCCAAATGAGCAGTTCTTC
CDR3: CASSPPGQGPNEQFF

J: TRBJ2-7
V: TRBV27
D: TRBD1
size: .
DNA: TGTGCCAGCAGTTTTATGCCGGGACAGGACTACGAGCAGTACTTC
CDR3: CASSFMPGQDYEQYF

J: TRBJ1-1
V: TRBV5-4
D: .
size: .
DNA: TGTGCCAGCAGCTTGGGCCCGGACGGGGCGGGGACTGAAGCTTTCTTT
CDR3: CASSLGPDGAGTEAFF

J: TRBJ2-1
V: TRBV30
D: TRBD2
size: .
DNA: TGTGCCTGGAGTGTAAAACTAGCGGAATACAATGAGCAGTTCTTC
CDR3: CAWSVKLAEYNEQFF

J: TRBJ2-7
V: TRBV29-1
D: TRBD1
size: few
DNA: TGCAGCGTTGGGCTGGCAGGGACAGGCGAGCAGTACTTC
CDR3: CSVGLAGTGEQYF

J: TRBJ1-1
V: TRBV29-1
D: TRBD1
size: .
DNA: TGCAGCGCACAGGGGGCGCGTATTGAAGCTTTCTTT
CDR3: CSAQGARIEAFF

J: TRBJ2-5
V: TRBV5-4
D: .
size: .
DNA: TGTGCCAGCAGCTCTCAGGGTAGGGAGACCCAGTACTTC
CDR3: CASSSQGRETQYF

J: TRBJ2-3
V: TRBV7-3
D: TRBD2
size: .
DNA: TGTGCCAGCAGCTTGCGGGGGGCAAGGGCAGATACGCAGTATTTT
CDR3: CASSLRGARADTQYF

J: TRBJ2-1
V: TRBV5-1
D: TRBD2
size: few
DNA: TGCGCCAGCAGCTTGGGGAGCGGGAGGGCTTCCTACAATGAGCAGTTCTTC
CDR3: CASSLGSGRASYNEQFF

J: TRBJ1-4
V: TRBV5-1
D: TRBD1
size: .
DNA: TGCGCCAGCAGCGCGATACAGGGGGAAATGCAGAAACTGTTTTTT
CDR3: CASSAIQGEMQKLFF

J: TRBJ2-2
V: TRBV2
D: TRBD1
size: .
DNA: TGTGCCAGCAGTGGGACAGGGGAAGGGACCGGGGAGCTGTTTTTT
CDR3: CASSGTGEGTGELFF

J: TRBJ2-1
V: TRBV19
D: TRBD1
size: few
DNA: TGTGCCAGTAGTGGGCAGGGGGCGGGAGAGCAGTTCTTC
CDR3: CASSGQGAGEQFF

J: TRBJ2-5
V: TRBV25-1
D: .
size: few
DNA: TGTGCCAGCAGTGCCGACTCCCCGAGGGAGACCCAGTACTTC
CDR3: CASSADSPRETQYF

J: TRBJ2-6
V: TRBV5-6
D: .
size: few
DNA: TGTGCCAGCAGCCTTACAAGCTCTGGGGCCAACGTCCTGACTTTC
CDR3: CASSLTSSGANVLTF

J: TRBJ1-2
V: TRBV7-9
D: TRBD1
size: .
DNA: TGTGCCAGCAGCTTCGGACAGGGGGCGTTTTATGGCTACACCTTC
CDR3: CASSFGQGAFYGYTF

J: TRBJ1-1
V: TRBV9
D: .
size: few
DNA: TGTGCCAGCAGCGCCCGGAGAGACACTGAAGCTTTCTTT
CDR3: CASSARRDTEAFF

J: TRBJ2-7
V: TRBV5-8
D: .
size: .
DNA: TGTGCAAACGGAGGCCTCTACGAGCAGTACTTC
CDR3: CANGGLYEQYF

J: TRBJ2-1
V: TRBV7-9
D: TRBD2
size: .
DNA: TGTGCCAGCAGCTCGACTAGCGGGATTGGGAATGAGCAGTTCTTC
CDR3: CASSSTSGIGNEQFF

J: TRBJ2-3
V: TRBV5-4
D: TRBD1
size: few
DNA: TGTGCCGGGTCTAAACCGGGACAGGGTGATACGCAGTATTTT
CDR3: CAGSKPGQGDTQYF

J: TRBJ2-3
V: TRBV29-1
D: TRBD2
size: few
DNA: TGCAGCGTTGCGGGGGGGGCAGAGGGCACAGATACGCAGTATTTT
CDR3: CSVAGGAEGTDTQYF

J: TRBJ2-1
V: TRBV9
D: .
size: .
DNA: TGTGCCAGCAGCGTAGAGGCGACTAGGCGGAATGAGCAGTTCTTC
CDR3: CASSVEATRRNEQFF

J: TRBJ1-1
V: TRBV20-1
D: .
size: few
DNA: TGCAGTGCTAGAGATCCCTCCGGAGCTTTCTTT
CDR3: CSARDPSGAFF

J: TRBJ2-5
V: TRBV29-1
D: TRBD2
size: .
DNA: TGCAGCGCCGCGAAGCTAGCGGGAGGGCAGGAGACCCAGTACTTC
CDR3: CSAAKLAGGQETQYF

J: TRBJ2-5
V: TRBV30
D: TRBD2
size: .
DNA: TGTGCCTGGGGGGGACTAGCGGGAGAGACCCAGTACTTC
CDR3: CAWGGLAGETQYF